The rows below give T cell receptor beta chains drawn from one sample of a study of blood T cells in healthy people across ages. TCRdb analysed the 5' RACE reads with MiXCR anew, one entry per CDR3 protein. The sample has 1.5 million or so distinct CDR3 sequences, approximately 42% seen once. The source material was blood. All receptors come from a woman under 30 in good health. Each CDR3 is given with its conserved first and last residue. The order of the fields is clone size, J gene, V gene, D gene, CDR3 DNA, CDR3 protein. A D gene is named only where the DNA matches it firmly. The size of a clone is reported for some rows only, either as once, few or many, or as a class for expanded clones.

-	TRBJ1-1	TRBV4-1	-	TGCACCAGCAGCCAAGTACTGGAGAACACTGAAGCTTTCTTT	CTSSQVLENTEAFF
-	TRBJ2-7	TRBV20-1	-	TGCATTGTTAGCAGGGGATCCTACGAGCAGTACTTC	CIVSRGSYEQYF
-	TRBJ1-1	TRBV20-1	-	TGCAGTGCTAGAGATCTGCGCCGGAGGGCTGAAGCTTTCTTT	CSARDLRRRAEAFF
-	TRBJ2-7	TRBV5-1	TRBD1	TGCGCCAGATTCGACAGGGGCCACGAGCAGTACTTC	CARFDRGHEQYF
few	TRBJ2-7	TRBV29-1	-	TGCAGCGTTCGTCGCACAGTCGGAGACGAGCAGTACTTC	CSVRRTVGDEQYF
-	TRBJ2-3	TRBV4-1	-	TGCGCCAGCAGCCAGGACCCTGCGGGGTTTAGCACAGATACGCGGTATTTT	CASSQDPAGFSTDTRYF
-	TRBJ1-2	TRBV12-3/TRBV12-4	TRBD1	TGTGCCAGCAGTCGCTTCAGGGGGCTAATTTATGACTACACCTTC	CASSRFRGLIYDYTF
-	TRBJ2-7	TRBV9	TRBD2	TGTGCCAGCAGCGGCGGGGGACGGGATGAGCAGTACTTC	CASSGGGRDEQYF
few	TRBJ1-2	TRBV12-3/TRBV12-4	-	TGTGCCAGCACGTCCGAACGGCTGCGCTATGGCTACACCTTC	CASTSERLRYGYTF
-	TRBJ2-3	TRBV2	-	TGTGCCAGGCGAACAGATACGCAGTATTTT	CARRTDTQYF
few	TRBJ1-4	TRBV15	-	TGTGCCACCAGCGGGGCACAGGGTAGGGAAAAACTGTTTTTT	CATSGAQGREKLFF
few	TRBJ2-5	TRBV6-1	-	TGTGCCAGCAGTGAAAAAGGGGAGACCCAGTACTTC	CASSEKGETQYF
few	TRBJ1-2	TRBV15	-	TGTGCCACCAGCAGAGATGGGCAAGGGTTTATAGCGGTATATGGCTACACCTTC	CATSRDGQGFIAVYGYTF
-	TRBJ1-5	TRBV20-1	TRBD1	TGCAGTGCTGGAGACAGGGGGCGGCCCGGCAATCAGCCCCAGCATTTT	CSAGDRGRPGNQPQHF
few	TRBJ2-7	TRBV7-9	-	TGTGCCAGCAGCTACCTTTCGCGGGACACGTCCTACGAGCAGTACTTC	CASSYLSRDTSYEQYF
few	TRBJ2-7	TRBV29-1	TRBD1	TGCAGCGGATGGGACAGAGGAGAGCAGTACTTC	CSGWDRGEQYF
-	TRBJ2-5	TRBV20-1	TRBD1	TGCAGTGCTCAGGACAGGGGGCGAGAGACCCAGTACTTC	CSAQDRGRETQYF
-	TRBJ2-5	TRBV6-5	-	TGTGCCAGCAGTTACGGGAGCACGGGGCATCAAGAGACCCAGTACTTC	CASSYGSTGHQETQYF
-	TRBJ2-5	TRBV24-1	-	TGTGCCACCAGTGATTCCTTCGGGACCCAAGAGACCCAGTACTTC	CATSDSFGTQETQYF
few	TRBJ2-1	TRBV6-6	-	TGTGCCACAGCTGAGAGGCAGACTAGCTCCTACAATGAGCAGTTCTTC	CATAERQTSSYNEQFF
-	TRBJ1-1	TRBV4-1	-	TGCGCCAGCAGCCAGGTGGACGGGGGCGATGCTGAAGCTTTCTTT	CASSQVDGGDAEAFF
few	TRBJ2-7	TRBV6-2/TRBV6-3	-	TGTGCCACCAGAAACAGGCACCCAAGCTCCTACGAGCAGTACTTC	CATRNRHPSSYEQYF
once	TRBJ1-1	TRBV25-1	-	TGTGCCAGCAGTGGACGGACAAGTCCTGAAGCTTTCTTT	CASSGRTSPEAFF
-	TRBJ1-2	TRBV12-3/TRBV12-4	TRBD1	TGTGCCAGCAGTTTAGGTCAACAGGGGATCAATGGCTACACCTTC	CASSLGQQGINGYTF
few	TRBJ1-1	TRBV20-1	TRBD1	TGCAGTGCCGGCTCGGGACAGGGGACCACTGAAGCTTTCTTT	CSAGSGQGTTEAFF
-	TRBJ2-2	TRBV6-6	TRBD2	TGTGCCAGCAGTCCACTAGCGGGGGGGACGGGCACCGGGGAGCTGTTTTTT	CASSPLAGGTGTGELFF
-	TRBJ1-2	TRBV29-1	-	TGCAGCGCACAACTTAACTATGGCTACACCTTC	CSAQLNYGYTF
-	TRBJ1-4	TRBV20-1	-	TGCAGTGCTACTCGGACACCCACCGGGGGACAAAAACTGTTTTTT	CSATRTPTGGQKLFF
few	TRBJ2-6	TRBV12-3/TRBV12-4	-	TGTGCCAGCAGTTTGGTTCGTCGCACTGGGGCCAACGTCCTGACTTTC	CASSLVRRTGANVLTF
-	TRBJ1-1	TRBV20-1	-	TGCAGTGCTAGGAGGGGCGGGGAGGGTCGGACTGAAGCTTTCTTT	CSARRGGEGRTEAFF
many	TRBJ2-7	TRBV28	-	TGTGCCAGCAGTTTGCTCGGAACCTACGAGCAGTACTTC	CASSLLGTYEQYF
many	TRBJ1-1	TRBV27	-	TGTGCCAGCAGTTTAGGGGGAGGGACCACTGAAGCTTTCTTT	CASSLGGGTTEAFF
-	TRBJ2-1	TRBV20-1	-	TGCAGTGCTAGAGATCGTTGGGAAGAGACCCAGTTCTTC	CSARDRWEETQFF
-	TRBJ1-3	TRBV4-3	TRBD1	TGCGCCAGCAGCCAAGGGAGGCTGGTCGGGACAGCCTCTGGAAACACCATATATTTT	CASSQGRLVGTASGNTIYF
once	TRBJ1-1	TRBV9	-	TGTGCCAGCAGCGTGGCAGGTCTGAACACTGAAGCTTTCTTT	CASSVAGLNTEAFF
few	TRBJ2-5	TRBV5-1	TRBD1	TGCGCCAGCCGGGACAGGGGCTACCAAGAGACCCAGTACTTC	CASRDRGYQETQYF
few	TRBJ1-1	TRBV20-1	-	TGCATTCCCTGGGGGGGCTATTACAACACTGAAGCTTTCTTT	CIPWGGYYNTEAFF
-	TRBJ2-1	TRBV11-1	-	TGTGCCAGCAGCTTCGAAGGCTATGGGTACAATGAGCAGTTCTTC	CASSFEGYGYNEQFF
few	TRBJ2-3	TRBV4-1	TRBD2	TGCGCCAGCAGCCAAGATGAAGCGGGAGAAATGACAGATACGCAGTATTTT	CASSQDEAGEMTDTQYF
few	TRBJ2-7	TRBV16	-	TGTGCCAGCAGCCCTCTAGGCGGCTCCTACGAGCAGTACTTC	CASSPLGGSYEQYF
-	TRBJ2-3	TRBV5-1	-	TGCGCCAGCAGCGGCCCAACCGTCACAGATACGCAGTATTTT	CASSGPTVTDTQYF
few	TRBJ2-1	TRBV10-3	TRBD2	TGTGCCATCAGAAGCGGGGCGACAACGAATGAGCAGTTCTTC	CAIRSGATTNEQFF
-	TRBJ2-1	TRBV18	TRBD1	TGTGCCAGCTCAACCACAGGGGTGAATGAGCAGTTCTTC	CASSTTGVNEQFF
-	TRBJ2-7	TRBV20-1	TRBD2	TGCAGTGCTAGAGACACACTAGCGTACGAGCAGTACTTC	CSARDTLAYEQYF